These 13 T cell receptor beta chains came from one sample sequenced in a study of cytomegalovirus exposure and HLA in healthy donors. Primers for the PCR totalled 60 Vbeta and 13 Jbeta. Produced via immunoSEQ multiplex PCR; TCRdb's table is partial and in-frame only. The table has 170,000 or so clones, 75% to 90% seen once. Material: PBMCs. The receptors here all came from a woman aged 18-29 years in good health and CMV-seronegative.

The V call is TRBV6-6, the J call TRBJ1-1; TRBD1 matches at 9 bases. From germline, CDR1 is MNHNY and CDR2 SVGAGI (reference sequence). The CDR3 is made up of 14 amino acids. V dropped 6 bases and J dropped 5; count of bases not matched to a gene: 7. This chain's CDR3 is CASRQADRGTEAFF. The CDR3 DNA reads TGTGCCAGCAGACAAGCGGACAGGGGAACTGAAGCTTTCTTT.

This clone has a handful of counts. The genes are TRBV5-1 and TRBJ1-1; a possible D gene is TRBD1 (6 bases). Looked up from germline, CDR1 is SGHRS and CDR2 is YFSETQ. The CDR3 extends over 14 amino acids. V shed 2 bases and J shed 3 bases, with 11 bases lying between them. The CDR3, as DNA: TGCGCCAGCAGCTTAACAGGGCGGTACACTGAAGCTTTCTTT. Residues: CASSLTGRYTEAFF.

V and J are TRBV10-3 and TRBJ1-2; 9 bases are a match to TRBD1. After removal of 6 bases from V and 6 bases from J, the junction contained 8 bases not matched to a gene. CDR1 and CDR2 (germline): ENHRY, SYGVKD. The CDR3 covers 14 residues. The CDR3 is CAISPLTGGDGYTF. CDR3 nucleotides: TGTGCCATCAGCCCCCTGACAGGGGGTGATGGCTACACCTTC.

The V call is TRBV18, the J call TRBJ1-4, with no clear D. Trimming shortened V by 4 bases and J by 0 bases, and 9 bases separated the two germline ends. Per germline, CDR1 KGHSH and CDR2 LQKENI. This CDR3 region has 15 residues. The CDR3 is CASSRTVSTNEKLFF. The CDR3 DNA follows: TGTGCCAGCTCACGGACTGTTTCAACTAATGAAAAACTGTTTTTT.

The chain links TRBV4-2 to TRBJ2-3; 13 bases are shared with TRBD2. V shed 2 bases, J shed 2 bases, and the junction held 1 base outside the gene matches. Germline V lookup: CDR1 LGHNA, CDR2 YNFKEQ. This CDR3 has 16 amino acids. The CDR3 coding sequence is TGTGCCAGCAGCCAAACTAGCGGGGGGGCCACAGATACGCAGTATTTT. This sequence encodes CASSQTSGGATDTQYF.

The gene calls are TRBV5-1 and TRBJ1-1; the D is unclear. Germline CDR1 is SGHRS and CDR2 is YFSETQ. Between the trimmed V and J ends, which lost 3 bases and 7 bases, there was a span of 10 bases. The CDR3 runs 12 residues. In nucleotides, the CDR3 is TGCGCCAGCAGCTGGGCCTCTGGTGAAGCTTTCTTT. As protein: CASSWASGEAFF.

The chain links TRBV18 to TRBJ1-1; D possibly corresponds to TRBD1 (6 bases). There are 16 residues in the CDR3. CDR1 is KGHSH, CDR2 LQKENI, per germline. V lost 0 bases and J lost 1, with 12 bases in between. CDR3 in DNA: TGTGCCAGCTCACCACCGGGGGGGGCGGCGAACACTGAAGCTTTCTTT. Translation gives CASSPPGGAANTEAFF.

Only one count was recorded for this clone. At one of its ends the junction is not consistent with the germline gene, which may arise from a read error. The rearrangement links TRBV7-9 to TRBJ2-7; unclear D gene. The CDR3 totals 12 residues. Germline values: CDR1 SEHNR, CDR2 FQNEAQ (reference sequence). DNA for the CDR3: TGTTCCAGCAGCTTAGATCGCGTCGAGCAGTACTTC. Amino acid sequence: CSSSLDRVEQYF.

The chain recombines TRBV30 with TRBJ2-3; D is possibly TRBD1 (5 bases). Deletions cut 8 bases from V and 6 bases from J, with 18 bases between. The CDR3 runs 13 residues. Germline V CDR1 and CDR2: GTSNPN, SVGIG (reference sequence). In DNA, the CDR3 is TGTGCCCTCGTCCAGGGTGTAACTGATACGCAGTATTTT. It codes for CALVQGVTDTQYF.

The V and J genes are TRBV7-9 and TRBJ2-1; 10 nucleotides line up with TRBD1. This CDR3 comprises 18 residues. Trimming removed 4 bases from V and 9 bases from J; junction bases left unmatched: 18. CDR1 and CDR2 (germline): SEHNR, FQNEAQ (reference sequence). The CDR3 sequence is CASSSLSIVDRGPGEQFF. The CDR3 DNA is TGTGCCAGCAGCTCCCTCTCTATTGTAGACAGGGGGCCGGGTGAGCAGTTCTTC.

The V gene is TRBV5-1, the J gene TRBJ1-4, with D hard to call. There are 15 residues in the CDR3. Germline V gene data show CDR1 as SGHRS and CDR2 as YFSETQ. Trimming shortened V by 4 bases and J by 0 bases, and 10 bases separated the two germline ends. CDR3 DNA sequence: TGCGCCAGCAGCCCGAACGGTGCAACTAATGAAAAACTGTTTTTT. Translation: CASSPNGATNEKLFF.

This clone occurred a few times. The genes are TRBV5-1 and TRBJ2-7; D may be TRBD2 (5 bases). Trimming cost V 0 bases and J 3 bases, with 10 bases left between them. Germline V gene sequence: CDR1 SGHRS, CDR2 YFSETQ. The CDR3 loop spans 14 amino acids. CDR3 coding DNA: TGCGCCAGCAGCTTGGTGGACTCCCTCTACGAGCAGTACTTC. Translating gives CASSLVDSLYEQYF.

The rearrangement uses TRBV6-6 and TRBJ1-1; tentative D call: TRBD1 (5 bases). Between the trimmed V and J ends, which lost 0 bases and 3 bases, there was a span of 8 bases. CDR3 size: 14 residues. Germline CDR1 reads MNHNY; CDR2 reads SVGAGI (reference sequence). The CDR3 loop is CASSYSGEDTEAFF. The CDR3 bases are TGTGCCAGCAGTTACTCGGGGGAGGACACTGAAGCTTTCTTT.